These 4 T cell receptor beta chains came from one sample sequenced in a study of human thymus T cells (dated by TCRdb to 2020 to 2022). Thymus tissue was collected as surgical resects that were removed during corrective cardiac surgery. Receptors were amplified or captured by the immunoSEQ multiplex PCR assay. Sourced from immuneACCESS, this table was stored by TCRdb with only in-frame sequences that have V and J called. A share of the clones is absent; for the studies checked, an unresolved V gene accounts for under half, and the remainder has no known explanation. The table for this sample lists roughly 130,000 clones; around 94% of them were counted only once. The leading ten clones occupy around 0.024% of the sample. Input material: thymus tissue. These TCRs come from a boy less than two years old with a congenital heart defect but otherwise immunologically healthy.

The chain recombines TRBV28 with TRBJ1-5; no definite D call. The V gene's germline CDR1 is MDHEN and CDR2 SYDVKM. The CDR3 extends over 16 amino acids. Trimming removed 3 bases at V and 0 bases at J, with 12 bases between. DNA for the CDR3: TGTGCCAGCAGTTTTGGGCCTCCGTATAGCAATCAGCCCCAGCATTTT. It specifies CASSFGPPYSNQPQHF.

This rearrangement joins TRBV11-3 to TRBJ1-2; 7 bases agree with TRBD1. The trim removed 5 bases at V and 6 bases at J, leaving 6 bases unmatched. There are 13 residues in the CDR3. CDR1 and CDR2 (germline): SGHNT, YENEEA. CDR3: CASSPDRLDGYTF. In DNA, the CDR3 is TGTGCCAGCAGCCCGGACAGGCTTGATGGCTACACCTTC.

The chain combines TRBV5-6 with TRBJ2-7, with 9 bases aligning to TRBD2. V lost 0 bases and J lost 5; bases outside the gene matches: 12. The CDR3 is made up of 17 amino acids. Germline V gene data show CDR1 as SGHDT and CDR2 as YYEEEE. CDR3 protein: CASSLEKRGAHLDEQYF. The CDR3, as DNA: TGTGCCAGCAGCTTGGAAAAGCGGGGGGCCCACCTTGACGAGCAGTACTTC. Full variable domain (outside the CDR3, taken from reference TRBV5-6 and TRBJ2-7): DAGVTQSPTHLIKTRGQQVTLRCSPKSGHDTVSWYQQALGQGPQFIFQYYEEEERQRGNFPDRFSGHQFPNYSSELNVNALLLGDSALYLCASSLEKRGAHLDEQYFGPGTRLTVT.

The chain combines TRBV2 with TRBJ2-3; possible D gene TRBD2, 5 bases. V lost 2 bases and J lost 5, with 32 bases in between. CDR3 length equals 21 residues. Per germline, CDR1 SNHLY and CDR2 FYNNEI. In nucleotides, the CDR3 is TGTGCCAGCAGTGAATCTATATTTTTCGGTGAGGGCACGGAACCACAAGATACGCAGTATTTT. This codes for CASSESIFFGEGTEPQDTQYF.